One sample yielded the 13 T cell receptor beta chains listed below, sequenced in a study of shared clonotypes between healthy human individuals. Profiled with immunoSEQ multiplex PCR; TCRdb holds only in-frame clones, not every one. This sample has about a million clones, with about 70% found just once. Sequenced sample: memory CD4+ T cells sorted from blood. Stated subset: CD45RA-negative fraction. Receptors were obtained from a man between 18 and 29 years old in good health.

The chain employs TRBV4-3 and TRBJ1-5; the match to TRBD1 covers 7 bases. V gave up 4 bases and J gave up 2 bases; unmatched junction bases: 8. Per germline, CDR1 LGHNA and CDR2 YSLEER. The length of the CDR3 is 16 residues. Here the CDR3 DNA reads TGCGCCAGCAGCCGGGGCCTCGGGACAGGCAATCAGCCCCAGCATTTT. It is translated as CASSRGLGTGNQPQHF.

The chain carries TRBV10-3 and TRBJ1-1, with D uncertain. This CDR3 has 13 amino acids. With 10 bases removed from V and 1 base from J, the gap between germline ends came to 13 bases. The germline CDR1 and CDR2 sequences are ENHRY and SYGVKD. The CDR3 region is CASMWEANTEAFF. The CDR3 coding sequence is TGTGCCAGCATGTGGGAAGCGAACACTGAAGCTTTCTTT.

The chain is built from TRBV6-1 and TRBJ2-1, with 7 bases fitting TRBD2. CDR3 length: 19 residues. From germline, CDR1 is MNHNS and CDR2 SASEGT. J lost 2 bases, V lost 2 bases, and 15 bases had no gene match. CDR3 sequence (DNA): TGTGCCAGCAGTGAAAAGGGTGGGAGGGAGTTCATTACCTACAATGAGCAGTTCTTC. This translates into CASSEKGGREFITYNEQFF.

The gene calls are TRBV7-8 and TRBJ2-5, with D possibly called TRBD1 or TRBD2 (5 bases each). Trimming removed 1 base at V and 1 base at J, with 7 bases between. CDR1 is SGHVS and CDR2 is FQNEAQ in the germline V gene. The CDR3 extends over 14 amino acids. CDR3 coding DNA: TGTGCCAGCAGCTTAGGGGGGATCCAAGAGACCCAGTACTTC. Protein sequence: CASSLGGIQETQYF.

In DNA form, the CDR3 reads TGTGCCAGAGGAGACAGGGGAGTCCTCGAGCAGTACTTC. Protein: CARGDRGVLEQYF. J is TRBJ2-7 and V is TRBV5-4; the match to TRBD1 covers 8 bases. V lost 8 bases and J lost 6; bases outside the gene matches: 10. This CDR3 has 13 residues. Germline V gene data show CDR1 as SGHNT and CDR2 as YYREEE (reference sequence).

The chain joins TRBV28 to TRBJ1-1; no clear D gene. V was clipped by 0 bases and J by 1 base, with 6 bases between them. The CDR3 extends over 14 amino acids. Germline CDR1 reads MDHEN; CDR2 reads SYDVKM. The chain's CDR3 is CASSLWGENTEAFF. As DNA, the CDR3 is TGTGCCAGCAGTTTATGGGGAGAGAACACTGAAGCTTTCTTT.

In nucleotides, the CDR3 is TGTGCCAGCAGCAGGACTAGCGGGGGAGCGAACACCGGGGAGCTGTTTTTT. It codes for CASSRTSGGANTGELFF. The chain combines TRBV9 with TRBJ2-2; 13 bases fit TRBD2. Germline trimming cut 4 bases from V and 0 bases from J; bases unmatched to any gene: 3. This CDR3 is built from 17 residues. The V gene's germline CDR1 is SGDLS and CDR2 YYNGEE.

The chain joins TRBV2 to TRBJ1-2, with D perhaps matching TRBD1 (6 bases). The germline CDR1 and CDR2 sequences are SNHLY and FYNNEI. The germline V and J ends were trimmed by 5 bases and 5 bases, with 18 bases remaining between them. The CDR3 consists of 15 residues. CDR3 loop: CASSPDDRPLYGYTF. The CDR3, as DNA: TGTGCCAGCAGTCCCGACGACAGGCCCTTATATGGCTACACCTTC.

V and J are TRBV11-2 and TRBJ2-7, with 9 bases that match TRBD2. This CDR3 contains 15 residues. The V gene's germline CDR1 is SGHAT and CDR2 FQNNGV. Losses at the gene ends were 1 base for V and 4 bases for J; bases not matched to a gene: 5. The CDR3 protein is CASSLGAGGRYEQYF. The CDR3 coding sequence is TGTGCCAGCAGCTTAGGTGCGGGGGGGCGGTACGAGCAGTACTTC.

The CDR3 spells CASTSSSGANVLTF. The CDR3 DNA follows: TGTGCCAGCACCAGCAGCTCTGGGGCCAACGTCCTGACTTTC. This chain connects TRBV6-1 to TRBJ2-6; D gene ambiguous. Deletions cut 7 bases from V and 0 bases from J, with 7 bases between. Looked up from germline, CDR1 is MNHNS and CDR2 is SASEGT. This CDR3 spans 14 amino acids.

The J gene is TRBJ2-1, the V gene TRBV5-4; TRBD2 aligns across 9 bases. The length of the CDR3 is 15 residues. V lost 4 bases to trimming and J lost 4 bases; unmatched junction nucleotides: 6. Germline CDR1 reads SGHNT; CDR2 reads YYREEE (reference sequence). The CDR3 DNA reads TGTGCCAGCAGCGTGGGCGGGGGGGATTACAATGAGCAGTTCTTC. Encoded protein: CASSVGGGDYNEQFF.

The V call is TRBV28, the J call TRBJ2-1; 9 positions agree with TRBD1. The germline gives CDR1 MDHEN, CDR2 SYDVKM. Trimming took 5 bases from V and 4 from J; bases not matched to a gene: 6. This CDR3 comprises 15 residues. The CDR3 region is CASSPGTGYYNEQFF. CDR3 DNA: TGTGCCAGCAGTCCTGGGACAGGGTATTACAATGAGCAGTTCTTC.

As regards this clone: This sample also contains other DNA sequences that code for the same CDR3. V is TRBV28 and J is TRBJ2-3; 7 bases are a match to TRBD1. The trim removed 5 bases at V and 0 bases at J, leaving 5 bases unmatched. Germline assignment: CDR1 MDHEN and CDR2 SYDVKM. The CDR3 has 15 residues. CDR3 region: CASSTRQGSTDTQYF. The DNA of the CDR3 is TGTGCCAGCAGTACCCGACAGGGCAGCACAGATACGCAGTATTTT.